This T cell receptor (beta chain) came from a study of T cell responses to AZD1222 COVID-19 vaccine. Study background: Analysis merged second doses at about 4 or about 12 weeks.

The germline V gene encodes CDR1 KGHSH and CDR2 LQKENI. The CDR3 runs to 15 residues. The trim removed 4 bases at V and 4 bases at J, leaving 7 bases unmatched. To note about this clone: The target antigen is unknown.

Study conclusions and caveats: A rise in Spike-specific TCR breadth and depth followed two AZD1222 doses. Repertoires were obtained solely post-peak T cell response.

Using immunoSEQ multiplex PCR, the repertoire was profiled, and TCRdb retains in-frame clones only, with some absent. In the table there are some 130,000 clones, 90% to 95% of which are singletons. V and J are TRBV18 and TRBJ1-5; TRBD1 matches 7 bases. The starting material was peripheral blood, obtained on day 0 of AZD1222 vaccination. This receptor was obtained from an adult in good health. The CDR3 nucleotides are TGTGCCAGCTCACGAGACAGGGAGGGAAATCAGCCCCAGCATTTT. Translating gives CASSRDREGNQPQHF.